The 22 T cell receptor beta chains presented below share a single source sample, sequenced in a study of T-cell reconstitution after alpha-beta-depleted transplantation in children. This sample's TCRbeta library carried unique molecular identifier barcodes. TCRdb re-analysed the PCR reads in MiXCR, keeping a single row per CDR3 protein. The table lists some 390,000 distinct CDR3 sequences, around 21% of them singletons, with 3.8% in the top ten. The sequences come from PBMCs from the stem cell graft donor, collected from the stem cell graft. The receptors come from a human donor who donated a stem cell graft to a child with acute myeloid leukemia.

This clonotype was seen repeatedly, ten times or more. The V gene is TRBV6-5, the J gene TRBJ1-1; 7 bases fit TRBD1. J gave up 7 bases and V 5 bases, and 1 base lay outside the gene matches. The CDR3 covers 11 residues. Per germline, CDR1 MNHEY and CDR2 SVGAGI. The CDR3 coding sequence is TGTGCCAGCAGTCGGACAGGTGAAGCTTTCTTT. Protein product: CASSRTGEAFF.

The V and J genes are TRBV12-3 or TRBV12-4 and TRBJ1-2, with D tentatively TRBD1 (6 bases). V dropped 5 bases and J dropped 4 bases, with 11 bases sitting between them. The CDR3 consists of 13 residues. Written as DNA, the CDR3 is TGTGCCAGCAGTCGGACAGCTACCTATGGCTACACCTTC. Translated: CASSRTATYGYTF.

The chain employs TRBV6-1 and TRBJ2-7; 8 bases are shared with TRBD2. The CDR3 length is 15 residues. Germline-derived CDR1 and CDR2 are MNHNS and SASEGT. V lost 3 bases to trimming and J lost 0 bases; unmatched junction nucleotides: 4. CDR3 region: CASSETGTSSYEQYF. The DNA of the CDR3 is TGTGCCAGCAGTGAGACCGGGACTAGCTCCTACGAGCAGTACTTC.

V and J are TRBV7-9 and TRBJ1-1, with D possibly matching TRBD1 (5 bases). Trimming shortened V by 6 bases and J by 4 bases, and 15 bases separated the two germline ends. There are 14 residues in the CDR3. Germline CDR1 SEHNR, CDR2 FQNEAQ (reference sequence). The CDR3, as DNA: TGTGCCAGCAGGTTGGGGGGAGAGTTCACTGAAGCTTTCTTT. It translates to CASRLGGEFTEAFF.

The V gene is TRBV7-9, the J gene TRBJ2-7; 7 nucleotides line up with TRBD2. Germline-derived CDR1 and CDR2 are SEHNR and FQNEAQ (reference sequence). The junction had 9 bases not matched to a gene; V was cut back by 7 bases and J by 6 bases. CDR3 length: 13 residues. The CDR3 DNA reads TGTGCCAGCAAGGGCGGGACTATCGGCGAGCAGTACTTC. Its translation: CASKGGTIGEQYF. Complete variable domain (other parts from reference TRBV7-9 and TRBJ2-7): DTGVSQNPRHKITKRGQNVTFRCDPISEHNRLYWYRQTLGQGPEFLTYFQNEAQLEKSRLLSDRFSAERPKGSFSTLEIQRTEQGDSAMYLCASKGGTIGEQYFGPGTRLTVT.

This clonotype has only a few counts. The chain is built from TRBV5-1 and TRBJ2-1; D unresolved. Trimming removed 1 base at V and 8 bases at J, with 1 base between. The V gene's germline CDR1 is SGHRS and CDR2 YFSETQ. CDR3 length equals 10 residues. The CDR3 here is CASSLYEQFF. The CDR3 DNA is TGCGCCAGCAGCTTGTATGAGCAGTTCTTC. The full variable domain, rest sourced from reference TRBV5-1 and TRBJ2-1, is KAGVTQTPRYLIKTRGQQVTLSCSPISGHRSVSWYQQTPGQGLQFLFEYFSETQRNKGNFPGRFSGRQFSNSRSEMNVSTLELGDSALYLCASSLYEQFFGPGTRLTVL.

The V gene is TRBV29-1, the J gene TRBJ2-1; 10 nucleotides line up with TRBD1. CDR3 size: 15 residues. After removal of 0 bases from V and 8 bases from J, the junction contained 7 bases not matched to a gene. Germline values: CDR1 SQVTM, CDR2 ANQGSEA. The CDR3 here is CSVEDIGQGGDEQFF. CDR3 bases: TGCAGCGTTGAAGATATCGGACAGGGGGGCGATGAGCAGTTCTTC.

This clonotype was counted between two and nine times. The V call is TRBV12-3 or TRBV12-4, the J call TRBJ1-5, with D unclear. Deletions cut 6 bases from V and 3 bases from J, with 18 bases between. The CDR3 consists of 16 residues. The CDR3 DNA follows: TGTGCCAGCAGCCCGGACGACACCGACTACAATCAGCCCCAGCATTTT. This encodes CASSPDDTDYNQPQHF.

This clonotype came up many times. This sequence joins TRBV7-2 and TRBJ2-1; 7 bases are shared with TRBD1. V lost 5 bases to trimming and J lost 4 bases; unmatched junction nucleotides: 8. The CDR3 runs to 15 residues. Germline loops: CDR1 SGHTA, CDR2 FQGNSA. CDR3 amino acids: CASSPRGQRYNEQFF. CDR3 nucleotide sequence: TGTGCCAGCAGCCCCCGGGGACAGAGATACAATGAGCAGTTCTTC.

This clonotype was found a few times. The chain employs TRBV10-3 and TRBJ2-1, with TRBD2 identical over 8 bases. Germline values: CDR1 ENHRY, CDR2 SYGVKD. Germline trimming cut 3 bases from V and 7 bases from J; bases unmatched to any gene: 8. CDR3 length: 15 amino acids. CDR3 protein: CAISDGTGGINEQFF. DNA for the CDR3: TGTGCCATCAGTGATGGTACGGGGGGGATAAATGAGCAGTTCTTC.

This clonotype turned up a few times. The V gene is TRBV29-1, the J gene TRBJ1-2, with TRBD1 matching 8 bases. V shed 4 bases and J 7 bases; nucleotides not matched to a gene: 8. The CDR3 spans 13 residues. The germline V gene has CDR1 SQVTM and CDR2 ANQGSEA. CDR3 loop: CSVVSGGVSGYTF. The CDR3 region has the DNA TGCAGCGTTGTTTCAGGGGGCGTCTCTGGCTACACCTTC.

The chain joins TRBV6-2 or TRBV6-3 to TRBJ2-7; tentatively, D is TRBD2 (8 bases). The germline V gene has CDR1 MNHEY and CDR2 SVGEGT. The length of the CDR3 is 17 residues. Trimming removed 5 bases from V and 9 bases from J, with 29 bases in between. CDR3 in DNA: TGTGCCAGCAGTCCCAGCAGGGGGAGCGGGACTAGAGGAGCGCAGTACTTC. Translated: CASSPSRGSGTRGAQYF.

This clonotype was counted only a few times. The CDR3: CSVEGGDNERNQPQHF. The CDR3 coding sequence is TGCAGCGTTGAGGGGGGCGACAACGAACGCAATCAGCCCCAGCATTTT. The chain employs TRBV29-1 and TRBJ1-5; a weak D match, TRBD1 (6 bases). The germline V and J ends were trimmed by 3 bases and 2 bases, with 17 bases remaining between them. The germline CDR1 and CDR2 sequences are SQVTM and ANQGSEA. The CDR3 has 16 residues.

There are a few counts of this clonotype. CDR3 sequence (DNA): TGTGCCAGCAGTTTTTTAGGCTCGAAGGAAAACACCGGGGAGCTGTTTTTT. Its protein product is CASSFLGSKENTGELFF. V and J are TRBV12-3 or TRBV12-4 and TRBJ2-2; D unclear. The CDR3 covers 17 residues. V was trimmed by 3 bases and J by 2 bases, leaving 16 bases between them.

The chain joins TRBV25-1 to TRBJ2-3; weak D call: TRBD2 (5 bases). The CDR3 has 13 amino acids. Per germline, CDR1 MGHDK and CDR2 SYGVNS. CDR3 residues: CPLSGGSTDTQYF. The CDR3 region has the DNA TGTCCCTTATCGGGCGGGAGCACAGATACGCAGTATTTT.

This clonotype has a count of ten or more. The rearrangement uses TRBV20-1 and TRBJ2-6; D unresolved. CDR1 is DFQATT and CDR2 is SNEGSKA in the germline V gene (reference sequence). The CDR3 spans 17 residues. Deletions cut 0 bases from V and 0 bases from J, with 12 bases between. The CDR3: CSARDKSEPSGANVLTF. The CDR3 region has the DNA TGCAGTGCTAGAGATAAATCAGAACCCTCTGGGGCCAACGTCCTGACTTTC.

This clonotype came up once. This sequence joins TRBV9 and TRBJ2-1, with 7 bases that match TRBD2. The CDR3 is made up of 16 amino acids. V was pared by 0 bases and J by 6 bases, with 9 bases of the junction left unmatched. CDR1 and CDR2 (germline): SGDLS, YYNGEE. The CDR3 is CASSVVPGGGGNEQFF. In DNA form, the CDR3 reads TGTGCCAGCAGCGTAGTTCCGGGAGGCGGGGGCAATGAGCAGTTCTTC.

This clonotype was counted at least ten times. The chain is built from TRBV5-1 and TRBJ2-3; 7 bases are a match to TRBD2. The V gene end was trimmed by 7 bases and the J gene end by 1 base; junction bases not matched to a gene: 6. Germline assignment: CDR1 SGHRS and CDR2 YFSETQ. The CDR3 is 14 residues long. CDR3 sequence reads: CASEAGRGTDTQYF. The CDR3 DNA reads as TGCGCCAGCGAAGCGGGAAGGGGCACAGATACGCAGTATTTT. Filled out from reference TRBV5-1 and TRBJ2-3, the complete variable domain reads KAGVTQTPRYLIKTRGQQVTLSCSPISGHRSVSWYQQTPGQGLQFLFEYFSETQRNKGNFPGRFSGRQFSNSRSEMNVSTLELGDSALYLCASEAGRGTDTQYFGPGTRLTVL.

Only a few counts were recorded for this clonotype. The CDR3 bases are TGTGCCATCAGTGAGGAACGGACCGATTATGGCTACACCTTC. Its translation: CAISEERTDYGYTF. This rearrangement joins TRBV10-3 to TRBJ1-2; D remains ambiguous. Per germline, CDR1 ENHRY and CDR2 SYGVKD. V was shortened by 2 bases and J by 5 bases, with 12 bases between the two germline ends. CDR3 length: 14 amino acids.

At least ten counts were recorded for this clonotype. The chain uses TRBV6-2 or TRBV6-3 and TRBJ2-1, with D perhaps TRBD2 (6 bases). This CDR3 region has 13 residues. V lost 2 bases to trimming and J lost 9 bases, with 11 bases between them. Germline V gene data show CDR1 as MNHEY and CDR2 as SVGEGT. In DNA form, the CDR3 reads TGTGCCAGCAGTTACGGGAGGACGGTTGAGCAGTTCTTC. It translates to CASSYGRTVEQFF.

This clonotype was observed a handful of times. This chain links TRBV29-1 with TRBJ2-4, with D possibly matching TRBD1 (7 bases). CDR1 is SQVTM, CDR2 ANQGSEA, per germline. V lost 4 bases, J lost 6 bases, and 28 bases lay in between. The CDR3 is 18 amino acids. The CDR3 nucleotides read TGCAGCGTTGTGGCAGGGGGTTTGGGGGGCGCCGGTGGAAACATTCAGTACTTC. Translating gives CSVVAGGLGGAGGNIQYF.

The DNA for the CDR3 is TGCGCCAGCAGCTTGGGAGGGGGGCATGAGCAGTTCTTC. Protein: CASSLGGGHEQFF. The V and J genes are TRBV5-1 and TRBJ2-1; perhaps D is TRBD1 or TRBD2 (6 bases each). V was shortened by 0 bases and J by 8 bases, with 9 bases between the two germline ends. The germline V gene encodes CDR1 SGHRS and CDR2 YFSETQ. The CDR3 runs 13 residues.